The source of this TCR beta chain is a study of T cell repertoires in cytomegalovirus infection. Study background: Recently identified HLA-C-restricted CMV epitopes were among the peptides used. It can be stated that public TCR beta signatures indicated CMV infection as well as a matching HLA type.

In regard to this clonotype: Its antigen is still unknown.

TCRdb called the reads again in MiXCR, with one record for every CDR3 protein. Found here are 750,000 to 900,000 distinct CDR3 sequences, 29% of them singletons; the top ten hold around 14%. Findings and limits, study-wide: CMV carriers with the relevant HLA were identified by cumulative public TCR beta family frequency. Ex vivo responses were dominated by HLA-C-restricted CMV-specific TCR beta clonotypes.

Per the germline V gene, CDR1 is MNHEY and CDR2 is SMNVEV (reference sequence). The CDR3 consists of 16 residues. V lost 5 bases and J 0 bases, leaving 14 bases between the germline ends. The receptor was derived from a human donor in good health (CMV status not recorded). Some clones in this sample may be carry-over from other donors' samples. The sequences come from cultured CD8+ T cells from PBMCs, collected from culture after CMV antigen stimulation. The rearrangement links TRBV27 to TRBJ1-3; D gene unclear. The CDR3 spells CASSTSGSLSGNTIYF. CDR3 bases: TGTGCCAGCAGTACGTCCGGTAGCCTCTCTGGAAACACCATATATTTT.